This T cell receptor beta chain stems from a study of chemoradiotherapy in HPV16-positive cancers. Across the study: A couple of HPV16-positive patients' cells yielded candidate HPV-specific clones and common motifs.

To note about this clone: Its antigen is as yet unknown.

General study findings and limits: Candidate HPV-specific clones and E7-related TCR motifs grew in tumor during treatment.

V gave up 9 bases and J gave up 5 bases, with 13 bases separating them. Germline values: CDR1 LGHNT, CDR2 FRNRAP. The CDR3 has 12 residues. Samples were taken several times over chemoradiotherapy. Here immunoSEQ multiplex PCR was the method, and the copy in TCRdb shows in-frame clones only, minus some. The sample includes several hundred clones, under 85% of them seen just once. V usage is TRBV12-5 and J usage is TRBJ1-2; a possible D gene is TRBD1 (5 bases). This clonotype was sampled from a human donor with HPV-associated anogenital cancer. The sequencing here drew on tumor tissue, taken from a patient who underwent chemoradiotherapy. CDR3 nucleotides: TGTGCTAGGCCCGGGACGTCATATGGCTACACCTTC. Translation gives CARPGTSYGYTF.